This TCR beta chain was profiled in a study of OX40 agonist ivuxolimab in advanced cancers. Method: immunoSEQ multiplex PCR; TCRdb's copy keeps in-frame clones and lacks some. The data show around 63,000 clones, roughly 78% seen once. CDR1 and CDR2 (germline): MGHDK, SYGVNS. V shed 10 bases and J shed 8 bases, with 15 bases lying between them. The CDR3 extends over 13 amino acids. The input for sequencing was CD4+ or CD8+ T cells sorted from blood, taken in a trial of the OX40 agonist ivuxolimab. This sequence joins TRBV25-1 and TRBJ1-6, with D unresolved. This TCR derives from an adult with an advanced solid tumor such as melanoma, head and neck, liver or kidney cancer. Here the CDR3 DNA reads TGTGCCACCAAGAATTGGAGTGATTCACCCCTCCACTTT. This gives the protein CATKNWSDSPLHF.